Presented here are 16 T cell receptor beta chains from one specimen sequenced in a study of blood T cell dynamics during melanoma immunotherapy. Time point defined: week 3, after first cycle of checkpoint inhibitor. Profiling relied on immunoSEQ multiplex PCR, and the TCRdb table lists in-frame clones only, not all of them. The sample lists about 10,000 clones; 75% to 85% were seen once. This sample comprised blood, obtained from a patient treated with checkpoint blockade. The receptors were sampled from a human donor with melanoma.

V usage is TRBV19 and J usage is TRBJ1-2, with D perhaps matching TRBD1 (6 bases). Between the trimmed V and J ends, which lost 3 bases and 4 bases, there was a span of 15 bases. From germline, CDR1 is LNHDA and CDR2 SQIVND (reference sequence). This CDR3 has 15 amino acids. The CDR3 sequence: CASSMYGGESYGYTF. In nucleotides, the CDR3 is TGTGCCAGTAGTATGTACGGGGGCGAGAGCTATGGCTACACCTTC.

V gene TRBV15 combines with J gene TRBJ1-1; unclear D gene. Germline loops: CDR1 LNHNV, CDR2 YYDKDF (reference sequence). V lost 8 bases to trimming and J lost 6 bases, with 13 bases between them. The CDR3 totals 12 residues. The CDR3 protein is CATGGVGPEAFF. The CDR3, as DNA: TGTGCCACCGGAGGTGTCGGGCCTGAAGCTTTCTTT.

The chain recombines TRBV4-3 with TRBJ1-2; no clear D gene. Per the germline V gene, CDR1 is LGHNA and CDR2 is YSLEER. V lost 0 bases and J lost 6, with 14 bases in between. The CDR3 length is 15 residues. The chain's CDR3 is CASSQDRAFRHGYTF. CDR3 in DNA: TGCGCCAGCAGCCAAGATCGGGCTTTCAGACATGGCTACACCTTC.

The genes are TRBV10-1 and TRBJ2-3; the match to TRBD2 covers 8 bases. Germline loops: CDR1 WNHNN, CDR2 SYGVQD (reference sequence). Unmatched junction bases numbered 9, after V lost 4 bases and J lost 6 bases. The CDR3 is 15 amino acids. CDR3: CASSGSGGRKDTQYF. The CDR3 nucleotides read TGCGCCAGCAGTGGTTCGGGAGGGCGAAAGGATACGCAGTATTTT.

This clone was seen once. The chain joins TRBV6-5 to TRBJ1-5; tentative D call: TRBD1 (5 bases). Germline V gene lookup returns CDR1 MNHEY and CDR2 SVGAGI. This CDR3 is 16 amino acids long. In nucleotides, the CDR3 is TGTGCAAGCCGTTGGGGCAGAGCCGAAAGCAATCAGCCCCAGCATTTT. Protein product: CASRWGRAESNQPQHF.

The CDR3 nucleotides are TGCGCCAGCAGCCAAGACCGGAACTCTGGAAACACCATATATTTT. Protein product: CASSQDRNSGNTIYF. The chain has TRBV4-1 and TRBJ1-3; D not resolved. The CDR3 totals 15 residues. Between the trimmed V and J ends, which lost 0 bases and 0 bases, there was a span of 6 bases. Germline V gene lookup returns CDR1 MGHRA and CDR2 YSYEKL.

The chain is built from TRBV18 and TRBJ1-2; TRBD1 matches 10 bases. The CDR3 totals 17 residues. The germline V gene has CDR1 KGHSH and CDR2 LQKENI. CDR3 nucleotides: TGTGCAGCTCACGTACCGGGACAGGGGCCTCCGCACCATGGCTACACCTTC. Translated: CAAHVPGQGPPHHGYTF.

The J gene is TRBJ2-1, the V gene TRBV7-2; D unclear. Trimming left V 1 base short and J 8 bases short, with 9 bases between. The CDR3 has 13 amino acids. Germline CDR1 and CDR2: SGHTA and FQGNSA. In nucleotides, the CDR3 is TGTGCCAGCAGCTTAGTCCTAAGTGATGAGCAGTTCTTC. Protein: CASSLVLSDEQFF.

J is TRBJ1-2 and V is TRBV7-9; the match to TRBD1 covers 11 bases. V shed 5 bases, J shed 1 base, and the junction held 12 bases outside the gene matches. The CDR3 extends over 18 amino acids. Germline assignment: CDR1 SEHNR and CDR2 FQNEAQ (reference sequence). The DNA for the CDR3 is TGTGCCAGCAGCGCCGGAGGACAGGGGGCATCGATTAACTATGGCTACACCTTC. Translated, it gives CASSAGGQGASINYGYTF.

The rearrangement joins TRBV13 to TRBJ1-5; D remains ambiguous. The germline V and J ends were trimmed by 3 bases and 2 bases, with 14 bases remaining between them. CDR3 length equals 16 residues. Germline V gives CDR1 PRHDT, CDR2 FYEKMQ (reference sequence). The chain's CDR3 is CASSFSKDGGNQPQHF. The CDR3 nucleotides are TGTGCCAGCAGCTTTTCCAAGGACGGCGGCAATCAGCCCCAGCATTTT.

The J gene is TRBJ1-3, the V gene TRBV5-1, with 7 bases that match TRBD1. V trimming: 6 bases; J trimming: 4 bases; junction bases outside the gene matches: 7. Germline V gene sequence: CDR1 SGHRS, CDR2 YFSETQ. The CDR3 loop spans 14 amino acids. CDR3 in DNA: TGCGCCAGCAATAGCGGGACAGCCGGAAACACCATATATTTT. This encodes CASNSGTAGNTIYF.

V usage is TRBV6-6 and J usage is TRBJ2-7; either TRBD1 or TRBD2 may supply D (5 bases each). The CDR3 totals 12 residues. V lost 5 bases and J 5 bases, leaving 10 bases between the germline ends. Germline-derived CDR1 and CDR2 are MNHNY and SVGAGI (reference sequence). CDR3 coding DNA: TGTGCCAGCAGTAAAAAGGGACACGAGCAGTACGTC. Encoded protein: CASSKKGHEQYV.

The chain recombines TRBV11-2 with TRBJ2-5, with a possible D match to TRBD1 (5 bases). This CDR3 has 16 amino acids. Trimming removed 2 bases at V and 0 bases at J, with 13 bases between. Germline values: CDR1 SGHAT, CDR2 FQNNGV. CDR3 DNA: TGTGCCAGCAGCTTAAGGGGTAGGGTTGACCAAGAGACCCAGTACTTC. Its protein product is CASSLRGRVDQETQYF.

The CDR3 DNA sequence: TGCGCCAGCAGCCAAGAGGGCAGGGGGCATGGCTACACCTTC. Its protein is CASSQEGRGHGYTF. This chain joins TRBV4-1 and TRBJ1-2; TRBD1 agrees at 8 bases. Germline trimming cut 0 bases from V and 6 bases from J; bases unmatched to any gene: 3. Germline values: CDR1 MGHRA, CDR2 YSYEKL. The CDR3 is 14 amino acids.

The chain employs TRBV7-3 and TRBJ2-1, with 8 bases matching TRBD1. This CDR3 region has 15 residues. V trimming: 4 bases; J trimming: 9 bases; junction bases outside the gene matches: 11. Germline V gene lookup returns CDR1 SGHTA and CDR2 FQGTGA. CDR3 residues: CASSSGTGTFVEQFF. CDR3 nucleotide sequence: TGTGCCAGCAGCTCCGGGACAGGCACCTTCGTTGAGCAGTTCTTC. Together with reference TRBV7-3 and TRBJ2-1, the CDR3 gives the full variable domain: GAGVSQTPSNKVTEKGKYVELRCDPISGHTALYWYRQSLGQGPEFLIYFQGTGAADDSGLPNDRFFAVRPEGSVSTLKIQRTERGDSAVYLCASSSGTGTFVEQFFGPGTRLTVL.

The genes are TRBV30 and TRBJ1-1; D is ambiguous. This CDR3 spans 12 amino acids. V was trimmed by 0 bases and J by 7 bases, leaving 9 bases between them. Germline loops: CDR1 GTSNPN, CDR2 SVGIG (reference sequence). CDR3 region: CAWSVRGYEAFF. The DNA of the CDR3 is TGTGCCTGGAGTGTACGGGGATATGAAGCTTTCTTT.